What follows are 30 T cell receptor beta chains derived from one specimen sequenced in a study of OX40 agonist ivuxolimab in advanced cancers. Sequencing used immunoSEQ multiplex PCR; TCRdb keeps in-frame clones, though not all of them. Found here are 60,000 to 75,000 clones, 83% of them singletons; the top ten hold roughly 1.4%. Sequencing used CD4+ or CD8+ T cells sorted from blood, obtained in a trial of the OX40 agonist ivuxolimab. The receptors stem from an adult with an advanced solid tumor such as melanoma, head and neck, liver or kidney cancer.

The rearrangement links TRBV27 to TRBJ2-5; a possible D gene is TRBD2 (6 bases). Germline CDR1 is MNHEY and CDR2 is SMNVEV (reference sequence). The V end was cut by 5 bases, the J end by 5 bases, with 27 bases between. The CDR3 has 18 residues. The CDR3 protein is CASSPWARGRTGRETQYF. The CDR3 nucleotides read TGTGCCAGCAGTCCCTGGGCCAGAGGACGGACGGGGAGGGAGACCCAGTACTTC.

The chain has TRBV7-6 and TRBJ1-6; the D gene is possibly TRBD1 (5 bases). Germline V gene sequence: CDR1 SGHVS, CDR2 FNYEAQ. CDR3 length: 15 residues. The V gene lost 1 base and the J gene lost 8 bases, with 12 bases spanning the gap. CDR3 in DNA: TGTGCCAGCAGCTTAGGTATCGGGGGGGATTCACCCCTCCACTTT. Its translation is CASSLGIGGDSPLHF.

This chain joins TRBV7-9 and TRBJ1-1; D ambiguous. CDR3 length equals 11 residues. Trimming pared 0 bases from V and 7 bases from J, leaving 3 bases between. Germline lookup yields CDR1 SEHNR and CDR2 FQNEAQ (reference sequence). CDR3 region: CASSLAVEAFF. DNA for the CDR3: TGTGCCAGCAGCTTAGCCGTTGAAGCTTTCTTT. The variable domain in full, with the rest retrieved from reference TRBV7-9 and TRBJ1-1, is DTGVSQNPRHKITKRGQNVTFRCDPISEHNRLYWYRQTLGQGPEFLTYFQNEAQLEKSRLLSDRFSAERPKGSFSTLEIQRTEQGDSAMYLCASSLAVEAFFGQGTRLTVV.

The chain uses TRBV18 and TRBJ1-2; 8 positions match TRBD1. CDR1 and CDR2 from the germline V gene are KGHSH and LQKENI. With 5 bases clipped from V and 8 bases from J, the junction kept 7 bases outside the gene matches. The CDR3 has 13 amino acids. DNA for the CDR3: TGTGCCAGCTCATCCAGGGGGCTGAGCGGCTACACCTTC. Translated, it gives CASSSRGLSGYTF. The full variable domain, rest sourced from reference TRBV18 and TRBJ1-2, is NAGVMQNPRHLVRRRGQEARLRCSPMKGHSHVYWYRQLPEEGLKFMVYLQKENIIDESGMPKERFSAEFPKEGPSILRIQQVVRGDSAAYFCASSSRGLSGYTFGSGTRLTVV.

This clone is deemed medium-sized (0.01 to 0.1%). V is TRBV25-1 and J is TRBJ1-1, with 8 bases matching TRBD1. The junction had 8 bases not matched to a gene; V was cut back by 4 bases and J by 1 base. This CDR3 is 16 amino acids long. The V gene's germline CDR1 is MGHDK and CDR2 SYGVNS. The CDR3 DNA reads TGTGCCAGCAGTGGGTGGGGACAGGTCGCGAACACTGAAGCTTTCTTT. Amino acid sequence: CASSGWGQVANTEAFF.

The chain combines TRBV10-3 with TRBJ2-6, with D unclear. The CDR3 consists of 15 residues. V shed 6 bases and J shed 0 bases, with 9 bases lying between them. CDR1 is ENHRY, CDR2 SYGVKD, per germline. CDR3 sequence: CAISPTVSGANVLTF. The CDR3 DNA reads TGTGCCATCAGCCCAACAGTCTCTGGGGCCAACGTCCTGACTTTC.

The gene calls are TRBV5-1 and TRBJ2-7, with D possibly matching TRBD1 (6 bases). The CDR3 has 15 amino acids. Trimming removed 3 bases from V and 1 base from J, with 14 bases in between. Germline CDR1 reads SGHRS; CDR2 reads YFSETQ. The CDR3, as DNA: TGCGCCAGCAGCTCGACGTTCGGACAGTCCTACGAGCAGTACTTC. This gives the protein CASSSTFGQSYEQYF. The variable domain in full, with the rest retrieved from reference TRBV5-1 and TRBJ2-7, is KAGVTQTPRYLIKTRGQQVTLSCSPISGHRSVSWYQQTPGQGLQFLFEYFSETQRNKGNFPGRFSGRQFSNSRSEMNVSTLELGDSALYLCASSSTFGQSYEQYFGPGTRLTVT.

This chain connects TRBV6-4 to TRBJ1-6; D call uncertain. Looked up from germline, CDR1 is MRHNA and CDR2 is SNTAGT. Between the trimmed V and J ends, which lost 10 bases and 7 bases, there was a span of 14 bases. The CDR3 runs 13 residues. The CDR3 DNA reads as TGTGCCACCTCCCGGCAGGAAAATTCACCCCTCCACTTT. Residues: CATSRQENSPLHF.

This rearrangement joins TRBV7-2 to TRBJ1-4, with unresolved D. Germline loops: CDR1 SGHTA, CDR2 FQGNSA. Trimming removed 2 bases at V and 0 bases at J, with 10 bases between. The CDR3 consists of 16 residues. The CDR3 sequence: CASSLFPSATNEKLFF. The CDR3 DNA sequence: TGTGCCAGCAGCTTATTCCCCTCTGCAACTAATGAAAAACTGTTTTTT.

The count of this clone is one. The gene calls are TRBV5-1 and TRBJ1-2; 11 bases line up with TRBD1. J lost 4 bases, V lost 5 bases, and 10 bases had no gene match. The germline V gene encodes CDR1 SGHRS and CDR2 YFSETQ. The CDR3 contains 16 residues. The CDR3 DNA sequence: TGCGCCAGCAGGGAGACCCTGGGACAGGGGGTCTATGGCTACACCTTC. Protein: CASRETLGQGVYGYTF.

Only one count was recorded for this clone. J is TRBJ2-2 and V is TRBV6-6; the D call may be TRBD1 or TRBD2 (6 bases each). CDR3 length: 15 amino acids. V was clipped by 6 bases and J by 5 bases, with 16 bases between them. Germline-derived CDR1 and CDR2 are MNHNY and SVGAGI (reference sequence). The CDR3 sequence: CASSPGGGRTGELFF. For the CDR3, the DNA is TGTGCCAGCAGCCCCGGAGGGGGGAGGACCGGGGAGCTGTTTTTT.

CDR3 residues: CASSLRRQTEAFF. The CDR3 nucleotides are TGTGCCAGCAGCTTACGGAGACAGACTGAAGCTTTCTTT. The V gene is TRBV11-1, the J gene TRBJ1-1, with D possibly TRBD1 on 5 matching bases. Germline V gene data show CDR1 as SGHAT and CDR2 as FQDESV (reference sequence). The CDR3 covers 13 residues. V dropped 2 bases and J dropped 5 bases, with 9 bases sitting between them.

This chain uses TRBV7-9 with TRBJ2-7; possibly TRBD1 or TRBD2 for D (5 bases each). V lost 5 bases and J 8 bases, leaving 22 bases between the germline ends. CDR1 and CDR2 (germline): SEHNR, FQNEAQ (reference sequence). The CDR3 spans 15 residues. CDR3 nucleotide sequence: TGTGCCAGCAGCCCAGCAGGGACGGGGTATGGGAAGCAGTACTTC. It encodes CASSPAGTGYGKQYF.

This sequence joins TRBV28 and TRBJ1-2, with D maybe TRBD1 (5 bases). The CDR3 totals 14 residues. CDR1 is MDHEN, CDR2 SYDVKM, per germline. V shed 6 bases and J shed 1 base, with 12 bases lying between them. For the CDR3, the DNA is TGTGCCAGCAGGAACCAGGGCGATAACTATGGCTACACCTTC. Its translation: CASRNQGDNYGYTF.

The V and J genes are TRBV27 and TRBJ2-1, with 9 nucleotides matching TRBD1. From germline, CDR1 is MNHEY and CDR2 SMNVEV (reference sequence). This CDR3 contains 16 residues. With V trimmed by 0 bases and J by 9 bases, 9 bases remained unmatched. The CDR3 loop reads CASSLSAGTGTLEQFF. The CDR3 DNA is TGTGCCAGCAGTTTATCCGCCGGGACAGGGACGCTTGAGCAGTTCTTC.

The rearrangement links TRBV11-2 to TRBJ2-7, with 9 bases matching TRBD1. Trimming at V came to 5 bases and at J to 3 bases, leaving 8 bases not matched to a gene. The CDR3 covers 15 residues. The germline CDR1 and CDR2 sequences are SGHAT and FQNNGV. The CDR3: CASSRGGQGGYEQYF. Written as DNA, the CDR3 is TGTGCCAGCAGCCGTGGGGGACAGGGCGGCTACGAGCAGTACTTC.

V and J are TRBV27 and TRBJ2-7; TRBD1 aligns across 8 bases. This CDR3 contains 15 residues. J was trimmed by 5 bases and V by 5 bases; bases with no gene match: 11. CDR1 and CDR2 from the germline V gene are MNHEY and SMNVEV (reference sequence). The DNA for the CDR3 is TGTGCCAGCAGTCCCTCTCTGCCAGGGGGCGACGAGCAGTACTTC. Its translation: CASSPSLPGGDEQYF.

CDR3 residues: CASSLLGYGYTF. The DNA of the CDR3 is TGTGCCAGCAGCTTATTGGGCTATGGCTACACCTTC. The chain couples TRBV11-2 to TRBJ1-2; D gene uncertain. Trimming cost V 2 bases and J 4 bases, with 5 bases left between them. Germline assignment: CDR1 SGHAT and CDR2 FQNNGV. The CDR3 runs to 12 residues.

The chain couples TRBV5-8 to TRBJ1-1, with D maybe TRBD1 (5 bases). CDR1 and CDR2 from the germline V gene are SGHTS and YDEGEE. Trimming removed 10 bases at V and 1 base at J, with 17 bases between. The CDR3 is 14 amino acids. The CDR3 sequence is CASHPQGPNTEAFF. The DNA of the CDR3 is TGTGCCTCCCATCCCCAGGGCCCGAACACTGAAGCTTTCTTT.

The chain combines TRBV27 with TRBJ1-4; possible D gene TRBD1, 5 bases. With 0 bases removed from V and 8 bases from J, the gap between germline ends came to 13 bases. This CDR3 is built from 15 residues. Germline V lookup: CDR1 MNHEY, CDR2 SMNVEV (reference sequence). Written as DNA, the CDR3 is TGTGCCAGCAGTTTATCGGCAGGGCTGGGGGAAAAACTGTTTTTT. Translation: CASSLSAGLGEKLFF.

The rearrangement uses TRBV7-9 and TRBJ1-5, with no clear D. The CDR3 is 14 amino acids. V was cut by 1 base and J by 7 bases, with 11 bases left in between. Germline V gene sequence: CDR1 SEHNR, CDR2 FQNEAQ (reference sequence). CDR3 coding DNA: TGTGCCAGCAGCTTAGTTGGTGGTGTGCAGCCCCAGCATTTT. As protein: CASSLVGGVQPQHF.

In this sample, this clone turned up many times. CDR3 bases: TGTGCCTCGGTCGACATAGTCCTGACTCCCTACGAGCAGTACTTC. As protein: CASVDIVLTPYEQYF. The rearrangement joins TRBV2 to TRBJ2-7, with unresolved D. Germline CDR1 reads SNHLY; CDR2 reads FYNNEI. Deletions cut 11 bases from V and 2 bases from J, with 22 bases between. The CDR3 spans 15 residues.

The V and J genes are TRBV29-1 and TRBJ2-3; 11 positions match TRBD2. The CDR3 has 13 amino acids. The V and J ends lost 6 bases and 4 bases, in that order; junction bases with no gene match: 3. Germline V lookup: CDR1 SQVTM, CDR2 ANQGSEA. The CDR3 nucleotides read TGCAGCGTGCTGACTAGCGGGGCAGATACGCAGTATTTT. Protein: CSVLTSGADTQYF.

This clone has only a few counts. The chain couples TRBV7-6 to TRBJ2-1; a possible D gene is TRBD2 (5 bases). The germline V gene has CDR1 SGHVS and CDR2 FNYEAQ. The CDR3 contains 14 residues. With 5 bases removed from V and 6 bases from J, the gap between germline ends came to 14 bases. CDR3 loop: CASSPLAAANEQFF. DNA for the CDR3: TGTGCCAGCAGCCCCCTCGCAGCGGCCAATGAGCAGTTCTTC.

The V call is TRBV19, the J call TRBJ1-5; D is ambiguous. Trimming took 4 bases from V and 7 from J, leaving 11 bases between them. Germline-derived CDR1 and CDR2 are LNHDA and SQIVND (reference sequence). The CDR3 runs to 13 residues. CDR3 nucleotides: TGTGCCAGTAGTACCCAGAGACAACAGCCCCAGCATTTT. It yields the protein CASSTQRQQPQHF.

The chain's CDR3 is CASSLEGVGQETQYF. The DNA for the CDR3 is TGCGCCAGCAGCTTGGAGGGGGTGGGACAAGAGACCCAGTACTTC. The V and J genes are TRBV5-1 and TRBJ2-5, with a weak D call TRBD1 (6 bases). CDR3 size: 15 residues. V dropped 0 bases and J dropped 2 bases, with 11 bases sitting between them. CDR1 is SGHRS and CDR2 is YFSETQ in the germline V gene.

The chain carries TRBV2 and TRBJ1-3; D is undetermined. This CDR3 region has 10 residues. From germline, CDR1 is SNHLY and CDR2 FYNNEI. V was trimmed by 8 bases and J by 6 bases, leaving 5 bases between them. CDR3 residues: CASLVNTIYF. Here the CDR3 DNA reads TGTGCCAGCCTCGTAAACACCATATATTTT.

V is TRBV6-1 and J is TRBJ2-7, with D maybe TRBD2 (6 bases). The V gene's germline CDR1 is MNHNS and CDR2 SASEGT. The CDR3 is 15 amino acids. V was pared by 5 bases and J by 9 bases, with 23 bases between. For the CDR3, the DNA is TGTGCCAGCAGTCTTCAAGGGGAGGCAGAATCCAGGCAGTACTTC. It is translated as CASSLQGEAESRQYF.

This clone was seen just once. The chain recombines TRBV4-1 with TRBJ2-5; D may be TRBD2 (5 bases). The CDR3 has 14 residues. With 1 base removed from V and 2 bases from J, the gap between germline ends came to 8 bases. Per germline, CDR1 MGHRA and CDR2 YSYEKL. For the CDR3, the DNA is TGCGCCAGCAGCCAAGGACGGACTCAAGAGACCCAGTACTTC. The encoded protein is CASSQGRTQETQYF.

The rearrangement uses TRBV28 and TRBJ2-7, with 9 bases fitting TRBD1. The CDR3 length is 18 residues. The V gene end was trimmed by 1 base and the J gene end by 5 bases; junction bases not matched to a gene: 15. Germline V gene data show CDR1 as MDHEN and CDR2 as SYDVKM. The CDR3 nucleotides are TGTGCCAGCAGTTTATTTGTTTTGGGTGTTGGGACAGGGCACGAGCAGTACTTC. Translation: CASSLFVLGVGTGHEQYF.